One and the same sample provided the 27 T cell receptor beta chains below, sequenced in a study of blood T cell repertoires in COVID-19. TCRdb's copy holds only in-frame clones and misses some; the assay was immunoSEQ multiplex PCR. Among around 260,000 clones listed, around 89% were seen once. Sequencing was performed on peripheral blood. All receptors derive from a man younger than 40 with acute or convalescent COVID-19.

CDR3: CASSLTGVGSYNEQFF. CDR3 nucleotide sequence: TGTGCCAGCAGCTTAACGGGAGTAGGTTCCTACAATGAGCAGTTCTTC. The rearrangement uses TRBV13 and TRBJ2-1, with a possible D match to TRBD2 (6 bases). CDR1 and CDR2 from the germline V gene are PRHDT and FYEKMQ (reference sequence). Trimming took off 2 bases at V and 1 base at J, with 12 bases between the two ends. The CDR3 spans 16 residues.

The V call is TRBV12-3 or TRBV12-4, the J call TRBJ1-1, with D possibly being TRBD1 (5 bases). This CDR3 has 12 amino acids. Deletions cut 6 bases from V and 6 bases from J, with 11 bases between. CDR3 coding DNA: TGTGCCAGCAGGGACAAAGACGCTGAAGCTTTCTTT. Residues: CASRDKDAEAFF.

The chain has TRBV28 and TRBJ1-2; TRBD1 matches 11 bases. This CDR3 contains 13 residues. Germline CDR1 and CDR2: MDHEN and SYDVKM. V lost 6 bases and J lost 10; bases outside the gene matches: 7. CDR3 nucleotide sequence: TGTGCCAGCAGAGAAAGGACAGGGGGCATCTACACCTTC. This encodes CASRERTGGIYTF.

The V gene is TRBV28, the J gene TRBJ1-2; 7 nucleotides align to TRBD1. The CDR3 is 15 amino acids. The junction had 9 bases not matched to a gene; V was cut back by 3 bases and J by 5 bases. Per the germline V gene, CDR1 is MDHEN and CDR2 is SYDVKM. CDR3 loop: CASSLATGDTYGYTF. The CDR3 DNA reads TGTGCCAGCAGTTTGGCTACAGGGGACACTTATGGCTACACCTTC.

This clone has just a few counts. The chain couples TRBV5-1 to TRBJ1-6; no reliable D call. Deletions cut 0 bases from V and 3 bases from J, with 4 bases between. There are 14 residues in the CDR3. Looked up from germline, CDR1 is SGHRS and CDR2 is YFSETQ. CDR3 nucleotide sequence: TGCGCCAGCAGCTTGGGACACTATAATTCACCCCTCCACTTT. Translated, it gives CASSLGHYNSPLHF.

This chain connects TRBV19 to TRBJ1-2; tentatively, D is TRBD1 (6 bases). The V end was cut by 8 bases, the J end by 3 bases, with 16 bases between. CDR3 length: 14 amino acids. Germline V gene data show CDR1 as LNHDA and CDR2 as SQIVND (reference sequence). CDR3 DNA: TGTGCCAGTCGAAAGAGGGGGGGTGACTATGGCTACACCTTC. It specifies CASRKRGGDYGYTF.

V gene TRBV19 combines with J gene TRBJ1-5, with D uncertain. The V gene's germline CDR1 is LNHDA and CDR2 SQIVND (reference sequence). Trimming took off 3 bases at V and 10 bases at J, with 19 bases between the two ends. CDR3 length: 15 amino acids. The CDR3 region is CASSIPLPKFSPQHF. The CDR3 DNA reads as TGTGCCAGTAGTATCCCCCTCCCCAAGTTTAGCCCCCAGCATTTT.

The chain joins TRBV7-9 to TRBJ1-4; a weak D match, TRBD1 (6 bases). This CDR3 has 17 amino acids. Trimming took 3 bases from V and 4 from J, leaving 18 bases between them. Per the germline V gene, CDR1 is SEHNR and CDR2 is FQNEAQ (reference sequence). This chain's CDR3 is CASSLPLQGLINEKLFF. The CDR3 nucleotides read TGTGCCAGCAGCTTGCCATTACAGGGCCTTATTAATGAAAAACTGTTTTTT.

J is TRBJ1-2 and V is TRBV29-1, with 11 bases lining up with TRBD1. Germline V gene lookup returns CDR1 SQVTM and CDR2 ANQGSEA. CDR3 length: 13 residues. CDR3 sequence: CRAGQGASNGYTF. CDR3 bases: TGCAGAGCCGGACAGGGGGCTTCAAACGGCTACACCTTC.

Regarding this clone: A read error may produce the germline difference seen at one junction end. The genes are TRBV19 and TRBJ2-1; 9 nucleotides match TRBD2. Per germline, CDR1 LNHDA and CDR2 SQIVND (reference sequence). The CDR3 has 15 amino acids. The CDR3 DNA sequence: TGTGCCAGTAGAATAGCGGGAGCCACCTACAATGAGCAGTTCTTC. Amino acid sequence: CASRIAGATYNEQFF.

The chain combines TRBV30 with TRBJ2-3; 10 nucleotides agree with TRBD2. The CDR3 consists of 13 residues. Trimming took 7 bases from V and 4 from J; bases not matched to a gene: 5. Germline CDR1 GTSNPN, CDR2 SVGIG (reference sequence). CDR3 coding DNA: TGTGCCTCAAGCCTAGCGGGAGCAGATACGCAGTATTTT. It specifies CASSLAGADTQYF.

The chain carries TRBV2 and TRBJ2-5, with TRBD2 matching over 7 bases. Germline V gene sequence: CDR1 SNHLY, CDR2 FYNNEI. This CDR3 has 11 residues. Germline trimming cut 9 bases from V and 6 bases from J; bases unmatched to any gene: 4. The CDR3 nucleotides read TGTGCCAGACGAGCGGGACAGACCCAGTACTTC. Protein: CARRAGQTQYF.

This clone has only one observation. The J gene is TRBJ1-4, the V gene TRBV5-1; maybe TRBD1 (5 bases). Trimming stripped 4 bases from V and 7 bases from J, with 14 bases between. This CDR3 is built from 14 residues. The germline gives CDR1 SGHRS, CDR2 YFSETQ. For the CDR3, the DNA is TGCGCCAGCAGCCTCAGGGACTCAAGTGAAAAACTGTTTTTT. Translated: CASSLRDSSEKLFF.

The gene calls are TRBV19 and TRBJ2-1, with 9 bases identical to TRBD1. The germline V gene encodes CDR1 LNHDA and CDR2 SQIVND (reference sequence). The CDR3 extends over 17 amino acids. V was pared by 2 bases and J by 10 bases, with 15 bases of the junction left unmatched. The DNA for the CDR3 is TGTGCCAGTAGTATAAACTGGGACAGGGACGGGGGCAGCGAGCAGTTCTTC. It yields the protein CASSINWDRDGGSEQFF.

The chain employs TRBV6-5 and TRBJ1-2; D is uncertain. In germline, CDR1 is MNHEY, CDR2 SVGAGI. CDR3 length equals 13 residues. V was clipped by 6 bases and J by 4 bases, with 12 bases between them. Written as DNA, the CDR3 is TGTGCCAGCAGCGTTAGAGAGTTCTATGGCTACACCTTC. Protein: CASSVREFYGYTF.

The J gene is TRBJ2-2, the V gene TRBV29-1; 8 nucleotides match TRBD1. Germline assignment: CDR1 SQVTM and CDR2 ANQGSEA. V shed 2 bases and J 8 bases; nucleotides not matched to a gene: 10. The CDR3 totals 15 residues. The CDR3 sequence is CSVETRTGYIGELFF. As DNA, the CDR3 is TGCAGCGTTGAAACTCGGACAGGGTACATAGGGGAGCTGTTTTTT.

The chain has TRBV19 and TRBJ1-5; D is undetermined. The length of the CDR3 is 12 residues. Germline V lookup: CDR1 LNHDA, CDR2 SQIVND (reference sequence). V dropped 5 bases and J dropped 7 bases, with 9 bases sitting between them. CDR3 amino acids: CASSFPRQPQHF. As DNA, the CDR3 is TGTGCCAGTAGTTTCCCGAGGCAGCCCCAGCATTTT.

This sequence joins TRBV21-1 and TRBJ2-7; TRBD1, the D gene given by the table, was not confirmed from the DNA. TRBV21-1 is described as a pseudogene. CDR3 length: 17 amino acids. CDR3 region: CASSKALSLRTAYEQYF. In DNA form, the CDR3 reads TGTGCCAGCAGCAAAGCGCTTTCCCTTAGGACAGCCTACGAGCAGTACTTC.

This clone has a single count. The chain employs TRBV19 and TRBJ2-7, with D unresolved. This CDR3 has 16 amino acids. V was shortened by 0 bases and J by 3 bases, with 15 bases between the two germline ends. From germline, CDR1 is LNHDA and CDR2 SQIVND (reference sequence). CDR3 protein: CASSIDLASPLYEQYF. CDR3 sequence (DNA): TGTGCCAGTAGTATAGATCTGGCTTCGCCCCTCTACGAGCAGTACTTC.

V gene TRBV7-3 combines with J gene TRBJ2-1; TRBD2 aligns across 12 bases. Per germline, CDR1 SGHTA and CDR2 FQGTGA. The CDR3 extends over 15 amino acids. Trimming took 4 bases from V and 9 from J; bases not matched to a gene: 7. The CDR3, as DNA: TGTGCCAGCAGCTACCTAGCGGGGGGGCCCAGTGAGCAGTTCTTC. Protein: CASSYLAGGPSEQFF. Variable domain in full (rest from reference TRBV7-3 and TRBJ2-1): GAGVSQTPSNKVTEKGKYVELRCDPISGHTALYWYRQSLGQGPEFLIYFQGTGAADDSGLPNDRFFAVRPEGSVSTLKIQRTERGDSAVYLCASSYLAGGPSEQFFGPGTRLTVL.

The rearrangement uses TRBV7-3 and TRBJ2-7; 7 nucleotides agree with TRBD1. This CDR3 region has 15 residues. J was trimmed by 2 bases and V by 1 base; bases with no gene match: 5. Germline V CDR1 and CDR2: SGHTA, FQGTGA. As DNA, the CDR3 is TGTGCCAGCAGCTTAAACCCGGGACAGCCCTACGAGCAGTACTTC. Protein sequence: CASSLNPGQPYEQYF.

The V call is TRBV28, the J call TRBJ2-7; 9 bases line up with TRBD1. The CDR3 runs 13 residues. Germline V gene lookup returns CDR1 MDHEN and CDR2 SYDVKM. V shed 7 bases and J 5 bases; nucleotides not matched to a gene: 6. The CDR3 nucleotides read TGTGCCAGCAAACCGGGACAGGGAAACGAGCAGTACTTC. Protein: CASKPGQGNEQYF.

The V call is TRBV4-1, the J call TRBJ2-1; 7 bases match TRBD2. Germline CDR1 reads MGHRA; CDR2 reads YSYEKL. The trim removed 3 bases at V and 3 bases at J, leaving 5 bases unmatched. CDR3 length equals 15 residues. The CDR3 DNA is TGCGCCAGCAGCCAGTTTACGGGGGGCTACAATGAGCAGTTCTTC. Protein product: CASSQFTGGYNEQFF.

The chain combines TRBV27 with TRBJ2-2, with D uncertain. CDR1 MNHEY and CDR2 SMNVEV come from the germline V gene (reference sequence). CDR3 length equals 11 residues. V lost 5 bases to trimming and J lost 4 bases, with 2 bases between them. CDR3 nucleotides: TGTGCCAGCAGTCTCACCGGGGAGCTGTTTTTT. Its protein product is CASSLTGELFF.

The chain carries TRBV6-5 and TRBJ2-7; 8 positions agree with TRBD2. Germline trimming cut 7 bases from V and 2 bases from J; bases unmatched to any gene: 4. CDR1 is MNHEY, CDR2 SVGAGI, per germline. The CDR3 is 13 residues long. DNA of the CDR3: TGTGCCAGCAAAGCGGGAGCAACCTACGAGCAGTACTTC. Its protein product is CASKAGATYEQYF.

This chain joins TRBV5-1 and TRBJ2-1, with 10 positions matching TRBD1. In germline, CDR1 is SGHRS, CDR2 YFSETQ. With V trimmed by 4 bases and J by 9 bases, 10 bases remained unmatched. The CDR3 covers 15 residues. The CDR3: CASSGTDRGLGEQFF. CDR3 DNA sequence: TGCGCCAGCAGCGGAACCGACAGGGGGCTTGGTGAGCAGTTCTTC.

The gene calls are TRBV25-1 and TRBJ2-3; D may be TRBD1 (6 bases). Per the germline V gene, CDR1 is MGHDK and CDR2 is SYGVNS. This CDR3 has 14 residues. The ends were cut back, 4 bases at V and 4 bases at J, with 12 bases in the middle. The CDR3 sequence is CASSVGAGADTQYF. CDR3 in DNA: TGTGCCAGCAGTGTGGGGGCTGGGGCAGATACGCAGTATTTT.